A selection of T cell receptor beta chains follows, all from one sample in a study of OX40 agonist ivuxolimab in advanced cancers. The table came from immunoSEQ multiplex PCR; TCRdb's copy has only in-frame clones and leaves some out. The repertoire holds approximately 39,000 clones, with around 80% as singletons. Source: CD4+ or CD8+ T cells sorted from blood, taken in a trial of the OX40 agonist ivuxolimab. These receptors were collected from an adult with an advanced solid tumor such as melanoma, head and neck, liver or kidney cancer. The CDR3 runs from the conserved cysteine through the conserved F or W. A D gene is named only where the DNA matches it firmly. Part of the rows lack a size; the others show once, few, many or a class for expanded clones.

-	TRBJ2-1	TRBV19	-	CASSMRIGGGYNEQFF	TGTGCCAGTAGTATGAGGATTGGGGGAGGCTACAATGAGCAGTTCTTC
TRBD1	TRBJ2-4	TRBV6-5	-	CASSRTGGGQNIQYF	TGTGCCAGCAGTCGCACAGGGGGAGGCCAAAACATTCAGTACTTC
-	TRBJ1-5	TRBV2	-	CASSLQTTVDQPQHF	TGTGCCAGCAGTCTCCAGACAACAGTAGATCAGCCCCAGCATTTT
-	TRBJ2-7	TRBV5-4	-	CASSRTGWVEQYF	TGTGCCAGCAGCCGCACCGGATGGGTCGAGCAGTACTTC
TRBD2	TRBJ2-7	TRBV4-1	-	CASSQGLAGGYEQYF	TGCGCCAGCAGCCAAGGACTAGCGGGAGGGTACGAGCAGTACTTC
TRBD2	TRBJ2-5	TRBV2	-	CASSVEGMGGIQYF	TGTGCCAGCAGTGTGGAAGGGATGGGAGGGATCCAGTACTTC
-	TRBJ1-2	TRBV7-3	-	CASSLRAGDGYTF	TGTGCCAGCAGCTTAAGGGCAGGGGATGGCTACACCTTC
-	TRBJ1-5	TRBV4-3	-	CASSQDLIRVAGGFNQPQHF	TGCGCCAGCAGCCAAGATCTAATCAGGGTAGCTGGAGGTTTTAATCAGCCCCAGCATTTT
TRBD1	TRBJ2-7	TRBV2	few	CASSRTTGDNPYEQYF	TGTGCCAGCAGTAGAACTACAGGGGACAATCCTTACGAGCAGTACTTC
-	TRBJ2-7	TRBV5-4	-	CASSPTPGEGAYEQYF	TGTGCCAGCAGCCCCACTCCTGGAGAGGGGGCCTACGAGCAGTACTTC
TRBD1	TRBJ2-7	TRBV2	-	CASGRDRGSDEQYF	TGTGCCAGCGGCCGGGACAGGGGATCCGACGAGCAGTACTTC
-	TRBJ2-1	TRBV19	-	CASRTRDLSNEQFF	TGTGCCAGTAGGACCAGGGACCTCTCCAATGAGCAGTTCTTC
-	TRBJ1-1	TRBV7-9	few	CASSSLGHGEAFF	TGTGCCAGCAGCTCCCTGGGACATGGCGAGGCTTTCTTT
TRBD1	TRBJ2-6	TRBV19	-	CASGRDRALTGANVLTF	TGTGCCAGTGGCCGGGACAGGGCACTTACTGGGGCCAACGTCCTGACTTTC
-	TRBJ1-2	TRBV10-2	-	CASSEYQGRGYTF	TGCGCCAGCAGTGAGTACCAGGGACGTGGCTACACCTTC
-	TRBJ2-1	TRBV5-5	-	CASSLAMGEDEQFF	TGTGCCAGCAGCTTGGCCATGGGGGAAGATGAGCAGTTCTTC
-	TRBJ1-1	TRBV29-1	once	CSAASGRDAEAFF	TGCAGCGCCGCGTCGGGGAGGGACGCTGAAGCTTTCTTT
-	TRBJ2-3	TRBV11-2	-	CASSLGGISTDTQYF	TGTGCCAGCAGCTTAGGCGGAATAAGCACAGATACGCAGTATTTT
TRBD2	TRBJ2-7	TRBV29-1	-	CSVSPSGRPGEQYF	TGCAGCGTTTCCCCAAGCGGGAGGCCGGGCGAGCAGTACTTC
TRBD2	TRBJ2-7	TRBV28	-	CASSFGGRATYF	TGTGCCAGCAGTTTTGGGGGGAGGGCCACGTACTTC
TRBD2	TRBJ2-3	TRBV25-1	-	CASRPAGPTDTQYF	TGTGCCAGCAGGCCAGCGGGACCCACAGATACGCAGTATTTT
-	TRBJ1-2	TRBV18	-	CASSTRDTHYGYTF	TGTGCCAGCTCAACCCGGGACACACACTATGGCTACACCTTC
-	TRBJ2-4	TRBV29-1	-	CSVEDPLAQNIQYF	TGCAGCGTTGAAGATCCTCTCGCGCAAAACATTCAGTACTTC
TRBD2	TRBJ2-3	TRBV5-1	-	CASSFQGAGVGDTQYF	TGCGCCAGCAGCTTCCAGGGAGCGGGAGTAGGAGATACGCAGTATTTT